The 14 T cell receptor beta chains below come from one sample, sequenced in a study of cytomegalovirus exposure and HLA in healthy donors. This PCR relied on a set of 60 Vbeta primers and 13 Jbeta primers. Produced via immunoSEQ multiplex PCR; TCRdb's table is partial and in-frame only. The sample contains some 180,000 clones, approximately 84% of which appear only once. The sequencing input was PBMCs. These receptors originate from a girl aged 10-17 years in good health and CMV-seropositive.

This clone was counted once. The CDR3 spells CASSSRGLNTEAFF. The DNA of the CDR3 is TGTGCCAGCAGCTCCAGGGGCCTGAACACTGAAGCTTTCTTT. The chain links TRBV7-9 to TRBJ1-1; TRBD1 is a possible D gene (6 bases). This CDR3 has 14 amino acids. V was clipped by 4 bases and J by 0 bases, with 9 bases between them. CDR1 and CDR2 from the germline V gene are SEHNR and FQNEAQ (reference sequence).

This chain connects TRBV30 to TRBJ2-1, with D perhaps matching TRBD2 (5 bases). This CDR3 is built from 14 residues. V was clipped by 4 bases and J by 3 bases, with 13 bases between them. Germline V lookup: CDR1 GTSNPN, CDR2 SVGIG (reference sequence). In DNA, the CDR3 is TGTGCCTGGACCCGGACTTATTTCTACAATGAGCAGTTCTTC. It encodes CAWTRTYFYNEQFF.

The chain is built from TRBV18 and TRBJ2-7; D gene unclear. Germline CDR1 reads KGHSH; CDR2 reads LQKENI. This CDR3 spans 12 amino acids. V lost 3 bases to trimming and J lost 5 bases, with 8 bases between them. The CDR3 nucleotides read TGTGCCAGCTCACCGGGCTTCAACGAGCAGTACTTC. Protein sequence: CASSPGFNEQYF.

This clone was seen just once. The V call is TRBV27, the J call TRBJ2-6; D not certain. Trimming took 6 bases from V and 0 from J, leaving 12 bases between them. CDR1 is MNHEY, CDR2 SMNVEV, per germline (reference sequence). CDR3 length equals 16 residues. CDR3 bases: TGTGCCAGCAGCTCTACAGTGCGCTCTGGGGCCAACGTCCTGACTTTC. Residues: CASSSTVRSGANVLTF.

As regards this clone: Other DNA sequences in the same sample also yield this CDR3. V gene TRBV30 combines with J gene TRBJ1-5, with D unclear. Germline V gives CDR1 GTSNPN, CDR2 SVGIG (reference sequence). V shed 0 bases and J shed 2 bases, with 5 bases lying between them. The CDR3 loop spans 13 amino acids. CDR3 loop: CAWSVEGNQPQHF. The CDR3 nucleotides read TGTGCCTGGAGTGTCGAGGGCAATCAGCCCCAGCATTTT.

The gene calls are TRBV19 and TRBJ1-2, with D hard to call. Looked up from germline, CDR1 is LNHDA and CDR2 is SQIVND (reference sequence). The CDR3 sequence is 15 residues long. V lost 3 bases and J lost 6, with 17 bases in between. CDR3 amino acids: CASSIGPIGIHGYTF. The CDR3 DNA sequence: TGTGCCAGTAGTATTGGCCCGATCGGGATCCATGGCTACACCTTC.

This clone turned up a few times. V is TRBV9 and J is TRBJ2-3; 11 bases match TRBD2. The CDR3 has 16 residues. V dropped 4 bases and J dropped 3; count of bases not matched to a gene: 7. CDR1 is SGDLS, CDR2 YYNGEE, per germline. The CDR3 is CASSPLAGGPTDTQYF. CDR3 nucleotide sequence: TGTGCCAGCAGCCCGTTAGCGGGAGGGCCAACAGATACGCAGTATTTT.

The rearrangement links TRBV4-1 to TRBJ2-7; 7 bases are a match to TRBD1. After removal of 5 bases from V and 2 bases from J, the junction contained 12 bases not matched to a gene. Germline V gives CDR1 MGHRA, CDR2 YSYEKL. This CDR3 has 16 residues. CDR3 coding DNA: TGCGCCAGCAGCTCCCGACAGGGATACCCAGCCTACGAGCAGTACTTC. Residues: CASSSRQGYPAYEQYF.

This clone was recorded once. The chain employs TRBV7-8 and TRBJ2-7; D is unclear. V lost 0 bases and J 4 bases, leaving 10 bases between the germline ends. The CDR3 is 14 residues long. Germline V gives CDR1 SGHVS, CDR2 FQNEAQ. CDR3 sequence: CASSLAVQRYEQYF. For the CDR3, the DNA is TGTGCCAGCAGCTTAGCGGTTCAGCGTTACGAGCAGTACTTC.

CDR3 amino acids: CASSVRATSLRRQQFF. The CDR3, as DNA: TGTGCCAGCAGCGTACGGGCAACTAGCTTAAGGCGTCAGCAGTTCTTC. V and J are TRBV9 and TRBJ2-1; D is perhaps TRBD2 (6 bases). The CDR3 spans 16 residues. V was cut by 1 base and J by 11 bases, with 22 bases left in between. Germline values: CDR1 SGDLS, CDR2 YYNGEE.

The chain is built from TRBV10-1 and TRBJ1-1; D call uncertain. CDR3 length equals 12 residues. Germline CDR1 reads WNHNN; CDR2 reads SYGVQD (reference sequence). Trimming took off 6 bases at V and 6 bases at J, with 11 bases between the two ends. The CDR3 spells CASSRTPSEAFF. The CDR3 DNA is TGCGCCAGCAGCCGAACTCCGTCTGAAGCTTTCTTT.

This clone was counted a single time. The J gene is TRBJ2-1, the V gene TRBV4-2; a possible D gene is TRBD2 (5 bases). The V end lost 0 bases, the J end lost 3 bases, and 15 bases lay between the germline ends. Germline loops: CDR1 LGHNA, CDR2 YNFKEQ. The CDR3 length is 17 residues. The CDR3 DNA reads TGTGCCAGCAGCCAAGATGCCGGAGCGGCTCACTACAATGAGCAGTTCTTC. It specifies CASSQDAGAAHYNEQFF.

The chain links TRBV18 to TRBJ1-2; 7 positions agree with TRBD1. The CDR3 is made up of 13 amino acids. Germline CDR1 and CDR2: KGHSH and LQKENI. V lost 3 bases and J lost 8; bases outside the gene matches: 6. CDR3 nucleotide sequence: TGTGCCAGCTCACCCACAGGGGACCAAGGCTACACCTTC. Residues: CASSPTGDQGYTF.

This chain uses TRBV7-9 with TRBJ2-7; 8 nucleotides agree with TRBD1. Germline CDR1 reads SEHNR; CDR2 reads FQNEAQ (reference sequence). J lost 2 bases, V lost 5 bases, and 5 bases had no gene match. The CDR3 contains 14 residues. This chain's CDR3 is CASSTGQGAYEQYF. For the CDR3, the DNA is TGTGCCAGCAGCACCGGACAGGGAGCCTACGAGCAGTACTTC.